Listed below are T cell receptor beta chains from one sample, sequenced in a study of T-cell reconstitution after alpha-beta-depleted transplantation in children. MiXCR, applied by TCRdb to the PCR reads, yields one record per CDR3 protein. This sample has approximately 1,000,000 distinct CDR3 sequences, with roughly 31% found just once. Source: PBMCs, mostly from graft donor cells, taken 360 days after TCRalphabeta/CD19-depleted stem cell transplant. The receptors originated from a boy under three years old who had a stem cell transplant for SCID, so the T cells may come from the graft donor. Both conserved end residues are part of each CDR3. The D gene is left open where the match is weak.

v_gene	j_gene	d_gene	CDR3aa
TRBV4-1	TRBJ2-7	-	CASSQDRPGYYEQYF
TRBV7-9	TRBJ2-7	-	CASSTEDTEQYF
TRBV7-9	TRBJ2-3	TRBD2	CASSFWLAGDTDTQYF
TRBV4-3	TRBJ2-1	-	CASSQDPIGANEQFF
TRBV5-1	TRBJ2-7	TRBD1	CASSSSPGQGNEQYF
TRBV7-6	TRBJ2-1	-	CASSHAGNEQFF
TRBV28	TRBJ2-5	-	CASSLNQVSGETQYF
TRBV5-1	TRBJ2-5	-	CASSSEGRRETQYF
TRBV12-5	TRBJ2-1	TRBD2	CASGLVVGGGGYEQFF
TRBV15	TRBJ2-1	-	CATSRVRAGSSYNEQFF
TRBV12-3/TRBV12-4	TRBJ1-5	-	CASSFSLPPPQHF
TRBV7-2	TRBJ1-1	TRBD1	CASSLSPAGGFEAFF
TRBV2	TRBJ2-4	-	CASRTRSGPLDIQYF
TRBV2	TRBJ2-7	-	CASSENGARTYEQYF
TRBV4-2	TRBJ2-7	TRBD2	CASSPGLAGESEQYF
TRBV12-3/TRBV12-4	TRBJ2-5	-	CASSFRAPYQETQYF
TRBV4-1	TRBJ2-1	-	CASSHRESQFNEQFF
TRBV15	TRBJ2-3	-	CATSRDHGSYSSDTQYF
TRBV7-2	TRBJ2-7	TRBD1	CASSRTGTGGSYEQYF
TRBV28	TRBJ2-1	-	CASNRDLYNEQFF
TRBV12-3/TRBV12-4	TRBJ2-7	TRBD2	CASSLWEGSSYEQYF
TRBV5-1	TRBJ2-7	TRBD1	CASSADRAHEQYF
TRBV5-1	TRBJ2-7	-	CASSLAPGQGGFEQYF
TRBV7-4	TRBJ2-7	TRBD1	CASSLPPGQGPYEQYF
TRBV5-1	TRBJ1-1	-	CASSSGAHPEAFF
TRBV20-1	TRBJ2-3	TRBD2	CSAPRVAGGGTDTQYF
TRBV12-3/TRBV12-4	TRBJ1-2	TRBD1	CASGGTGRSYGYTF
TRBV29-1	TRBJ2-3	TRBD2	CSGLAGTDTQYF
TRBV28	TRBJ2-2	-	CASSFGGTSTGELFF
TRBV30	TRBJ2-3	-	CAWKVFHASTDTQYF
TRBV9	TRBJ1-6	TRBD1	CASSVDEGTVRPLHF
TRBV2	TRBJ2-1	TRBD1	CASSGTGTRGEQFF
TRBV29-1	TRBJ2-1	TRBD2	CSVGLGLVF
TRBV6-5	TRBJ2-3	TRBD1	CASSWGQGPDTQYF
TRBV9	TRBJ1-1	-	CASSGWGELDTEAFF
TRBV4-3	TRBJ1-4	-	CASSQDHRGGRGEKLFF
TRBV28	TRBJ1-1	TRBD1	CASRRQGARMKTEAFF
TRBV7-2	TRBJ2-1	-	CASSAGLFDEQFF
TRBV2	TRBJ1-1	TRBD1	CASTGGGFTEAFF
TRBV9	TRBJ1-1	TRBD1	CASSGQGGLTEAFF
TRBV10-3	TRBJ1-1	-	CAINRGTNTEAFF
TRBV25-1	TRBJ2-5	TRBD1	CASSVTGTGVGQETQYF
TRBV12-3/TRBV12-4	TRBJ1-2	-	CASLRGVYGYTF
TRBV4-1	TRBJ1-5	TRBD1	CASSQDPQGVNQPQHF
TRBV20-1	TRBJ1-5	TRBD1	CSASGQGQPQHF
TRBV28	TRBJ2-3	-	CASRQGKAADTQYF
TRBV2	TRBJ2-3	-	CASGKAGTDTQYF
TRBV9	TRBJ2-5	TRBD2	CASSVTSRETQYF
TRBV20-1	TRBJ2-7	-	CSARGELRDQGYEQYF
TRBV6-1	TRBJ2-7	TRBD1	CASRPQTGYVFYEQYF
TRBV5-5	TRBJ1-6	-	CASTRDTYNSPLHF
TRBV3-1	TRBJ2-3	-	CASSQVPKDTGRGTDTQYF
TRBV7-9	TRBJ2-7	-	CASSLTSEQYF
TRBV7-3	TRBJ2-5	-	CASSLSGGANRATQYF
TRBV10-1	TRBJ2-1	TRBD2	CASSEGAGGPREQFF
TRBV20-1	TRBJ2-1	-	CSDRPRGVFGDEQFF
TRBV2	TRBJ1-4	-	CASSGDTGLEANEKLFF
TRBV10-1	TRBJ2-3	TRBD1	CASRPGTERTDTQYF
TRBV29-1	TRBJ2-3	TRBD1	CSVEGTGGLGDTQYF